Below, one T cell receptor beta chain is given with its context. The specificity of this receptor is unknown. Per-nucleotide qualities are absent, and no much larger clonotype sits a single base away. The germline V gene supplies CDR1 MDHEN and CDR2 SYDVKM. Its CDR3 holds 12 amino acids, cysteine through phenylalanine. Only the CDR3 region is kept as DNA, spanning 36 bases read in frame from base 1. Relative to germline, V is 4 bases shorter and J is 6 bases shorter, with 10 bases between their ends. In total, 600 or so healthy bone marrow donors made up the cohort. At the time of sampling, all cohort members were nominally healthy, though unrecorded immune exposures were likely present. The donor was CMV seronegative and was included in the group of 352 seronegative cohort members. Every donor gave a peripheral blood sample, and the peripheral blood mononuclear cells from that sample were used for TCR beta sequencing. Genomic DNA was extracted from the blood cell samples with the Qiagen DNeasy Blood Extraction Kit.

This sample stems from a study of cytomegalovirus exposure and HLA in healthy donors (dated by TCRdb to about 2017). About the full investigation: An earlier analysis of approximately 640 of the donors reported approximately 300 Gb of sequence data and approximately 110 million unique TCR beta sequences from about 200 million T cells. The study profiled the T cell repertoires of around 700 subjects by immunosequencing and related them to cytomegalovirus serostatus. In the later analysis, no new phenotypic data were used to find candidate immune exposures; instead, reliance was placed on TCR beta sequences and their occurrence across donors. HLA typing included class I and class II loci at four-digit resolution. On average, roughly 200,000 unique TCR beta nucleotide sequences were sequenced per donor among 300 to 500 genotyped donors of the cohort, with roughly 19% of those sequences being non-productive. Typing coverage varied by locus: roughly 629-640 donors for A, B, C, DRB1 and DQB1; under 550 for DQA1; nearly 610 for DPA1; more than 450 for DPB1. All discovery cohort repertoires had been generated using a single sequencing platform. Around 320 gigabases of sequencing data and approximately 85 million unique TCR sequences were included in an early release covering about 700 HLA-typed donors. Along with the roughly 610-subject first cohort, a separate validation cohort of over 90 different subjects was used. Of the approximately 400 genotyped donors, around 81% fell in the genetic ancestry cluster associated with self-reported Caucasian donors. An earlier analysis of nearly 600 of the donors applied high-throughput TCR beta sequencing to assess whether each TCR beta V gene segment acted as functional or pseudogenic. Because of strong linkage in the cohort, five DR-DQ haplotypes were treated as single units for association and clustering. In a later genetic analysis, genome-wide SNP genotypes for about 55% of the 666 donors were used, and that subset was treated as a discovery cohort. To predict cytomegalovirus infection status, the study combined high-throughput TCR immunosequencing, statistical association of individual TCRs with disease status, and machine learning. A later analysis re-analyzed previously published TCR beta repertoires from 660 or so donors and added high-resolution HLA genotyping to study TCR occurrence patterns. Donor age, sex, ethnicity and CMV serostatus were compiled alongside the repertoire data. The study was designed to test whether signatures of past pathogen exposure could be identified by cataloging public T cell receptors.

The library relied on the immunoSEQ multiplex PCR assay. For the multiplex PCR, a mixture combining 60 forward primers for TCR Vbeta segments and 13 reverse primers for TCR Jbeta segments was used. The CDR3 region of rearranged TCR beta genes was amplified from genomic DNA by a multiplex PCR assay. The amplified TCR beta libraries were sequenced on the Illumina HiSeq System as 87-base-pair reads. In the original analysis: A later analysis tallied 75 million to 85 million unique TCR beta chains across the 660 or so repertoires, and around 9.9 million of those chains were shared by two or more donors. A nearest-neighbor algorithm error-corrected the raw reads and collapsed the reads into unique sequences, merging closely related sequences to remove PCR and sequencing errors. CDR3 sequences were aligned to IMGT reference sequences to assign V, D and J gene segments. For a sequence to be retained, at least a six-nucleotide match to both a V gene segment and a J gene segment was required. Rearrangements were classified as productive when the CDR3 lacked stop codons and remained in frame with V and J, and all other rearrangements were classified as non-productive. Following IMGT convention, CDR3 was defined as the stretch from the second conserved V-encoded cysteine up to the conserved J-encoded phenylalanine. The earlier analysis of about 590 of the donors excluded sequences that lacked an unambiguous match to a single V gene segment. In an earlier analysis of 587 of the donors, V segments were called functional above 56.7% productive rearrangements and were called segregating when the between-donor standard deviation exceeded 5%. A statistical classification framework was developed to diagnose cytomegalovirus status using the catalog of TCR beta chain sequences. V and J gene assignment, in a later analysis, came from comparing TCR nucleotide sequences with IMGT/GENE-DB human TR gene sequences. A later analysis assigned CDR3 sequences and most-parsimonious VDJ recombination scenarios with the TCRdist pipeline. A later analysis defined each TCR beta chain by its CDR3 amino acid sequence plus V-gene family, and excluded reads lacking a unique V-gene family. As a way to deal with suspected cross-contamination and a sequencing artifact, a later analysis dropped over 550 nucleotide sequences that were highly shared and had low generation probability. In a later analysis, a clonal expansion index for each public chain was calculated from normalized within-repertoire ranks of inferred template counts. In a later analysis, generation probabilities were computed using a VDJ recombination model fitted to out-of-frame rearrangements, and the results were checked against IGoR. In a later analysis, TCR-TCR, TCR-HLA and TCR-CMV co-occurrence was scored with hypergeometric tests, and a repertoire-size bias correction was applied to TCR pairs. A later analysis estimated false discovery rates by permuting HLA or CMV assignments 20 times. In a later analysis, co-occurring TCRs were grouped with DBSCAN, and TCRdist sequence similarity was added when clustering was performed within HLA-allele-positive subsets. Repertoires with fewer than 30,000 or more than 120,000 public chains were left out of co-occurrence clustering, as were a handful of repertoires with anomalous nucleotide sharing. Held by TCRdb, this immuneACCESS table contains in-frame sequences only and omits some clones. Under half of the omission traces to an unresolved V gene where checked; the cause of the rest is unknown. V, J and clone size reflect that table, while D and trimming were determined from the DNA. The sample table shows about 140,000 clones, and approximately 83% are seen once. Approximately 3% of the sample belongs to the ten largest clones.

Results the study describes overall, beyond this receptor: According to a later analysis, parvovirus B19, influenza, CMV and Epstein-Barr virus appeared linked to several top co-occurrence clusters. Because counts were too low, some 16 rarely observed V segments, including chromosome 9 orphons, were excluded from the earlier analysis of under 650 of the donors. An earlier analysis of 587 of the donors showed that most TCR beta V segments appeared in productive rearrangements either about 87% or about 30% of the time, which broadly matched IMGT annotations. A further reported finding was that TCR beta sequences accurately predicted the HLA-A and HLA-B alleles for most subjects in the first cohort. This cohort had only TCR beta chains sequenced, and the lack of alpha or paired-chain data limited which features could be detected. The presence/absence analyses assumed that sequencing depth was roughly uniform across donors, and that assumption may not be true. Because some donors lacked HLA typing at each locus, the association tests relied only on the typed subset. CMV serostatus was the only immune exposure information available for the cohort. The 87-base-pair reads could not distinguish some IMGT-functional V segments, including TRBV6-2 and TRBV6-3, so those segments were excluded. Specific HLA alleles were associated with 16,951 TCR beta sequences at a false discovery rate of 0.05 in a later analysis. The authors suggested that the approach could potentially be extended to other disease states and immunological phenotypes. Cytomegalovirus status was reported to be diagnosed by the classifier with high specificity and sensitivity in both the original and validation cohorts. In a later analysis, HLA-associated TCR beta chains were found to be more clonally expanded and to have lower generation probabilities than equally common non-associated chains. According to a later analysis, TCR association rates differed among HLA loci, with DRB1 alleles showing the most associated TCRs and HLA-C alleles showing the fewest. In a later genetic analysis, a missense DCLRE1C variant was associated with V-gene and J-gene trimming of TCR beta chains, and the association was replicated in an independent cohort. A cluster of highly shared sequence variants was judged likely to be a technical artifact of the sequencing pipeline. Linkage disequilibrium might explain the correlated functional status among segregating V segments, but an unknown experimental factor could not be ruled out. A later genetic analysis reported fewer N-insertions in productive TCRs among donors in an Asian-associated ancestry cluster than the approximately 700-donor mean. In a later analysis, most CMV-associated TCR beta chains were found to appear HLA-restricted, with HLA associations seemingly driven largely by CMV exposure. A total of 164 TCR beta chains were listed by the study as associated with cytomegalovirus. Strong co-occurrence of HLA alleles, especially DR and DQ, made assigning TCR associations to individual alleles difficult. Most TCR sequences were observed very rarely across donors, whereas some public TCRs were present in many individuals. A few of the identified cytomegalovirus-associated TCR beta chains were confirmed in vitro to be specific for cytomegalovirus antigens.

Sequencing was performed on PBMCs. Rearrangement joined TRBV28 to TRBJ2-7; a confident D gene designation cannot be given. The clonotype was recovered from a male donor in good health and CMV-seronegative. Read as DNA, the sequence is TGTGCCAGCAGTTCCCCCGGGTCCGAGCAGTACTTC. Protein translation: CASSSPGSEQYF.